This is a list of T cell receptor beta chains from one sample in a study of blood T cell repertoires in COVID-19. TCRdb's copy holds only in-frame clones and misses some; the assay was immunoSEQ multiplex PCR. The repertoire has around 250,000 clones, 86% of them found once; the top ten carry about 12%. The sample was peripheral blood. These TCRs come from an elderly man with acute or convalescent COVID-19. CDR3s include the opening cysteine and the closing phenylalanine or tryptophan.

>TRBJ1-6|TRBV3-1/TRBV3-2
CASSQAKSSYNSPLHF
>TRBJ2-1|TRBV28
CASSLVRTGGSYNEQFF
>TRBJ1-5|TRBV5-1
CASSPGQGFGPQHF
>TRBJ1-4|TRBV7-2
CASSLVGDPNEKLFF
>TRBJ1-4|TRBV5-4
CASREAGATNEKLFF
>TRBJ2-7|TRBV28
CASISGGSSYEQYF
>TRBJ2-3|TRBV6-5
CASSINRASTDTQYF
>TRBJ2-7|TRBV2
CASSARTSGPYEQYF
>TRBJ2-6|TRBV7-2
CASSLVRAGANVLTF
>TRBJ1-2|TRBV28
CASSFADRAAYTF
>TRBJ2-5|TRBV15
CATRQGRETQYF
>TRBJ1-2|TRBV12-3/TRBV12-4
CASSTGQSYGYTF
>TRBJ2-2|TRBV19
CASSLTGGAGELFF
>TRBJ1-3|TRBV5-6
CASSLVRGNSGNTIYF
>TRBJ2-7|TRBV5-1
CASSPDRDKTYEQYF
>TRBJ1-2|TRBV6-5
CASSYYGGSGYTF
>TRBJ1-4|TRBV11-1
CASSTDSPEKLFF
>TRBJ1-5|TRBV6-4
CASSEFVGGQPQHF
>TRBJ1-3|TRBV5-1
CASSYSGTGARFNTIYF
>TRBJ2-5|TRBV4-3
CASSPHHRAGGQETQYF
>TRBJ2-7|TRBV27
CASHPGDRVSYEQYF
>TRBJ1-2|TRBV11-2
CASSLPGQVNYGYTF
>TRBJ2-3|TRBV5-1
CASSPGTGADTQYF